Shown below are 28 T cell receptor beta chains from a single sample sequenced in a study of blood T cell repertoires in COVID-19. Generated by immunoSEQ multiplex PCR, the TCRdb table keeps only in-frame clones and is missing some. The top ten clones hold approximately 9.7% of a sample with approximately 250,000 clones, roughly 86% of them seen once. Sequencing used peripheral blood. Source of these receptors: a man between 40 and 49 years old with active or convalescent COVID-19.

This clone has just a few counts. The chain uses TRBV5-5 and TRBJ1-1; D unclear. This CDR3 comprises 13 residues. The V gene lost 7 bases and the J gene lost 5 bases, with 15 bases spanning the gap. Looked up from germline, CDR1 is SGHKS and CDR2 is YYEKEE (reference sequence). CDR3 DNA: TGTGCCAGCGTCCAGTCGTCGGGTACTGAAGCTTTCTTT. Translating gives CASVQSSGTEAFF.

The genes are TRBV28 and TRBJ1-2; D might be TRBD1 (5 bases). This CDR3 comprises 14 residues. From germline, CDR1 is MDHEN and CDR2 SYDVKM. Trimming took 3 bases from V and 9 from J, leaving 17 bases between them. The CDR3 DNA reads as TGTGCCAGCAGTTTTTCCAGGGCCACCTGGAGCTACACCTTC. Protein sequence: CASSFSRATWSYTF.

This clone has more than one count but fewer than ten. This chain uses TRBV28 with TRBJ1-1; the D gene is possibly TRBD1 (5 bases). CDR3 size: 15 residues. The ends were cut back, 6 bases at V and 1 base at J, with 15 bases in the middle. In germline, CDR1 is MDHEN, CDR2 SYDVKM. The CDR3 loop reads CASSQSDSANTEAFF. DNA of the CDR3: TGTGCCAGCAGCCAAAGCGACAGTGCGAACACTGAAGCTTTCTTT.

The chain has TRBV4-1 and TRBJ1-2, with 10 bases aligning to TRBD1. Per the germline V gene, CDR1 is MGHRA and CDR2 is YSYEKL. This CDR3 contains 17 residues. Trimming at V came to 3 bases and at J to 5 bases, leaving 12 bases not matched to a gene. The CDR3: CASSQGIQTGGFYGYTF. DNA for the CDR3: TGCGCCAGCAGCCAGGGGATTCAGACAGGGGGCTTTTATGGCTACACCTTC.

The chain links TRBV19 to TRBJ2-5; possibly TRBD2 for D (6 bases). The CDR3 contains 14 residues. Germline assignment: CDR1 LNHDA and CDR2 SQIVND (reference sequence). Trimming took 3 bases from V and 5 from J, leaving 13 bases between them. CDR3 sequence (DNA): TGTGCCAGTAGTATGGGTACTAGCCCTGAGACCCAGTACTTC. Residues: CASSMGTSPETQYF. The full variable domain, completed using reference TRBV19 and TRBJ2-5, is DGGITQSPKYLFRKEGQNVTLSCEQNLNHDAMYWYRQDPGQGLRLIYYSQIVNDFQKGDIAEGYSVSREKKESFPLTVTSAQKNPTAFYLCASSMGTSPETQYFGPGTRLLVL.

The V call is TRBV18, the J call TRBJ2-7; tentatively, D is TRBD2 (6 bases). V gave up 3 bases and J gave up 4 bases, with 16 bases separating them. CDR1 and CDR2 (germline): KGHSH, LQKENI. The CDR3 totals 15 residues. This CDR3 reads CASSPGGQRLYEQYF. CDR3 bases: TGTGCCAGCTCACCGGGAGGCCAGAGACTGTACGAGCAGTACTTC.

The chain joins TRBV6-6 to TRBJ1-6; weak D call: TRBD1 (6 bases). The germline V gene encodes CDR1 MNHNY and CDR2 SVGAGI (reference sequence). V was trimmed by 6 bases and J by 6 bases, leaving 15 bases between them. There are 15 residues in the CDR3. The CDR3 sequence is CASSTSRGPNSPLHF. CDR3 nucleotides: TGTGCCAGCAGCACCAGCAGGGGACCTAATTCACCCCTCCACTTT.

V usage is TRBV28 and J usage is TRBJ2-2; TRBD2 agrees at 12 bases. The CDR3 loop spans 16 amino acids. The V and J ends lost 5 bases and 9 bases, in that order; junction bases with no gene match: 10. Germline loops: CDR1 MDHEN, CDR2 SYDVKM. CDR3 amino acids: CASSLPLAGGRRELFF. The CDR3 nucleotides read TGTGCCAGCAGTCTTCCTCTAGCGGGGGGGCGCCGGGAGCTGTTTTTT.

This sequence joins TRBV11-2 and TRBJ1-1, with D possibly TRBD1 on 5 matching bases. CDR3 length: 15 residues. V gave up 5 bases and J gave up 1 base, with 14 bases separating them. CDR1 and CDR2 from the germline V gene are SGHAT and FQNNGV. CDR3 sequence reads: CASSPVQGWNTEAFF. CDR3 coding DNA: TGTGCCAGCAGCCCCGTGCAGGGTTGGAACACTGAAGCTTTCTTT.

In this sample, this clone turned up once. Other DNA sequences in this sample translate to the same CDR3. The rearrangement joins TRBV11-1 to TRBJ2-7; 8 positions agree with TRBD1. Trimming at V came to 5 bases and at J to 1 base, leaving 4 bases not matched to a gene. CDR3 size: 14 residues. Germline V gene lookup returns CDR1 SGHAT and CDR2 FQDESV (reference sequence). The CDR3 loop is CASSRQGASYEQYF. The CDR3 bases are TGTGCCAGCAGCCGCCAGGGGGCTTCCTACGAGCAGTACTTC.

The genes are TRBV3-1 (or the pseudogene TRBV3-2) and TRBJ1-1; 9 bases are a match to TRBD1. Germline CDR1 and CDR2: LGHDT and YNNKEL (reference sequence). The CDR3 runs 15 residues. Unmatched junction bases numbered 4, after V lost 1 base and J lost 4 bases. CDR3 protein: CASSQGVTGGTEAFF. The CDR3 nucleotides are TGTGCCAGCAGCCAAGGTGTGACAGGGGGCACTGAAGCTTTCTTT.

This chain connects TRBV3-1 (or the pseudogene TRBV3-2) to TRBJ2-1, with 13 bases lining up with TRBD2. This CDR3 has 19 residues. Germline trimming cut 4 bases from V and 4 bases from J; bases unmatched to any gene: 13. The germline CDR1 and CDR2 sequences are LGHDT and YNNKEL (reference sequence). CDR3 sequence reads: CASSLRGTSGERAYNEQFF. The CDR3 DNA is TGTGCCAGCAGCCTTCGCGGGACTAGCGGGGAGCGTGCTTACAATGAGCAGTTCTTC.

This clone has just a few counts. A read error may produce the germline difference seen at one junction end. CDR3 nucleotides: TGTGCCAGCAGTTTAGGACTAGCGGGGCAAGAGACCCAGTACTTC. Encoded protein: CASSLGLAGQETQYF. The genes are TRBV11-2 and TRBJ2-5; the match to TRBD2 covers 12 bases. CDR3 length: 15 residues. Germline V CDR1 and CDR2: SGHAT, FQNNGV.

This rearrangement joins TRBV28 to TRBJ2-5, with TRBD2 matching 9 bases. Germline assignment: CDR1 MDHEN and CDR2 SYDVKM. Trimming cost V 3 bases and J 1 base; bases outside gene matches: 3. The CDR3 totals 15 residues. CDR3 sequence (DNA): TGTGCCAGCAGTTTTGAGGGACTAGCCCAAGAGACCCAGTACTTC. It codes for CASSFEGLAQETQYF. Complete variable domain (other parts from reference TRBV28 and TRBJ2-5): DVKVTQSSRYLVKRTGEKVFLECVQDMDHENMFWYRQDPGLGLRLIYFSYDVKMKEKGDIPEGYSVSREKKERFSLILESASTNQTSMYLCASSFEGLAQETQYFGPGTRLLVL.

This chain links TRBV3-1 (or the pseudogene TRBV3-2) with TRBJ2-1; no firm D call. Germline V CDR1 and CDR2: LGHDT, YNNKEL (reference sequence). Trimming stripped 1 base from V and 2 bases from J, with 12 bases between. This CDR3 has 16 amino acids. The CDR3 protein is CASSQGYHETYNEQFF. CDR3 nucleotide sequence: TGTGCCAGCAGCCAAGGCTACCATGAGACCTACAATGAGCAGTTCTTC.

The DNA for the CDR3 is TGTGCCACCAGCAGACAGGGAGGCAGTGAAGCTTTCTTT. Protein product: CATSRQGGSEAFF. This chain joins TRBV15 and TRBJ1-1; TRBD1 might be the D (5 bases). Trimming removed 2 bases from V and 7 bases from J, with 11 bases in between. The CDR3 spans 13 residues. The germline V gene has CDR1 LNHNV and CDR2 YYDKDF (reference sequence).

The chain uses TRBV23-1 and TRBJ2-1, with a tentative D call TRBD2 (6 bases). TRBV23-1 is an ORF, and what it does is uncertain. The length of the CDR3 is 16 residues. Trimming shortened V by 6 bases and J by 6 bases, and 21 bases separated the two germline ends. The CDR3 loop is CASSLPGTGKVNEQFF. As DNA, the CDR3 is TGCGCCAGCAGCCTTCCCGGGACTGGGAAAGTCAATGAGCAGTTCTTC.

This rearrangement joins TRBV7-9 to TRBJ2-5; 11 positions match TRBD2. This CDR3 region has 16 residues. The junction had 6 bases not matched to a gene; V was cut back by 5 bases and J by 1 base. The germline gives CDR1 SEHNR, CDR2 FQNEAQ (reference sequence). The CDR3 reads CASSPGLAGLQETQYF. For the CDR3, the DNA is TGTGCCAGCAGCCCCGGACTAGCGGGCCTCCAAGAGACCCAGTACTTC.

The genes are TRBV30 and TRBJ1-1, with D unresolved. Looked up from germline, CDR1 is GTSNPN and CDR2 is SVGIG (reference sequence). This CDR3 spans 12 amino acids. V dropped 5 bases and J dropped 7 bases, with 14 bases sitting between them. The CDR3 spells CAWAPGALEAFF. The DNA for the CDR3 is TGTGCCTGGGCCCCGGGTGCCCTTGAAGCTTTCTTT.

This chain uses TRBV19 with TRBJ1-1, with a weak D call TRBD1 (5 bases). This CDR3 has 14 amino acids. V dropped 7 bases and J dropped 1 base, with 13 bases sitting between them. Germline V lookup: CDR1 LNHDA, CDR2 SQIVND (reference sequence). The CDR3 reads CASIATTGNTEAFF. CDR3 nucleotide sequence: TGTGCCAGTATCGCTACCACAGGGAACACTGAAGCTTTCTTT.

The J gene is TRBJ1-6, the V gene TRBV11-3; TRBD1 matches 8 bases. Germline V CDR1 and CDR2: SGHNT, YENEEA. This CDR3 is 15 amino acids long. Trimming at V came to 5 bases and at J to 9 bases, leaving 9 bases not matched to a gene. The CDR3 is CASSTRTGTGSPLHF. The CDR3 coding sequence is TGTGCCAGCAGCACCCGGACAGGGACGGGTTCACCCCTCCACTTT.

The chain has TRBV10-2 and TRBJ2-7; no definite D call. This CDR3 has 13 residues. Trimming removed 3 bases from V and 6 bases from J, with 12 bases in between. The germline gives CDR1 WSHSY, CDR2 SAAADI. Here the CDR3 reads CASSEGGPIEQYF. The CDR3 DNA is TGCGCCAGCAGTGAAGGCGGCCCCATCGAGCAGTACTTC.

This chain connects TRBV3-1 (or the pseudogene TRBV3-2) to TRBJ2-5, with 7 positions matching TRBD2. This CDR3 has 15 residues. Germline assignment: CDR1 LGHDT and CDR2 YNNKEL (reference sequence). J gave up 5 bases and V 4 bases, and 10 bases lay outside the gene matches. The chain's CDR3 is CASSPGPAGYETQYF. CDR3 coding DNA: TGTGCCAGCAGCCCCGGACCAGCGGGATATGAGACCCAGTACTTC.

The chain carries TRBV11-2 and TRBJ2-1, with 10 bases aligning to TRBD1. The CDR3 spans 15 residues. V was pared by 5 bases and J by 4 bases, with 5 bases of the junction left unmatched. Germline V lookup: CDR1 SGHAT, CDR2 FQNNGV. The CDR3 loop is CASSQGQGGYNEQFF. The CDR3 nucleotides read TGTGCCAGCAGCCAAGGACAGGGGGGATACAATGAGCAGTTCTTC.

This chain joins TRBV3-1 (or the pseudogene TRBV3-2) and TRBJ2-3; D call uncertain. CDR1 is LGHDT and CDR2 is YNNKEL in the germline V gene (reference sequence). This CDR3 comprises 12 residues. Trimming took off 4 bases at V and 3 bases at J, with 5 bases between the two ends. CDR3 bases: TGTGCCAGCAGCCTACAAACAGATACGCAGTATTTT. Its protein is CASSLQTDTQYF.

The chain recombines TRBV9 with TRBJ2-3, with D uncertain. The germline CDR1 and CDR2 sequences are SGDLS and YYNGEE. CDR3 length: 13 residues. Between the trimmed V and J ends, which lost 7 bases and 2 bases, there was a span of 11 bases. CDR3 coding DNA: TGTGCCAGCCAAAGAGAACCCACAGATACGCAGTATTTT. It specifies CASQREPTDTQYF.

This chain connects TRBV10-3 to TRBJ1-6, with unresolved D. This CDR3 comprises 16 residues. Per the germline V gene, CDR1 is ENHRY and CDR2 is SYGVKD. V lost 9 bases, J lost 6 bases, and 21 bases lay in between. The CDR3 coding sequence is TGTGCCATAGCTCCTCGGAACGGAGTTTTTAATTCACCCCTCCACTTT. This sequence encodes CAIAPRNGVFNSPLHF.

The rearrangement uses TRBV13 and TRBJ1-6; 9 nucleotides align to TRBD1. The CDR3 covers 14 residues. Germline assignment: CDR1 PRHDT and CDR2 FYEKMQ (reference sequence). Losses at the gene ends were 4 bases for V and 10 bases for J; bases not matched to a gene: 5. The chain's CDR3 is CASSSGQGRSPLHF. The CDR3 bases are TGTGCCAGCAGCTCCGGACAGGGGCGATCACCCCTCCACTTT.